What follows are 12 T cell receptor beta chains derived from one specimen sequenced in a study of T cells after yellow fever vaccination. Each CDR3 protein is one row after TCRdb ran MiXCR on the 5' RACE reads. The table shows more than 95,000 distinct CDR3 sequences, with more than 5.5% occurring only once. The material was CD4+ T cells sorted from PBMCs, obtained around 45 days after the first yellow fever vaccination. The receptors shown here come from a man aged 18 to 30 who received the YFV17D yellow fever vaccine.

The chain couples TRBV20-1 to TRBJ2-4; the match to TRBD2 covers 8 bases. V shed 1 base, J shed 0 bases, and the junction held 11 bases outside the gene matches. Germline CDR1 and CDR2: DFQATT and SNEGSKA (reference sequence). The CDR3 runs 18 residues. CDR3 nucleotide sequence: TGCAGTGCTAGAGCCCCCAGCGGGGGCTCACTAGCCAAAAACATTCAGTACTTC. This encodes CSARAPSGGSLAKNIQYF.

This clonotype was seen ten or more times. V and J are TRBV5-4 and TRBJ1-4; tentatively, D is TRBD1 (5 bases). The CDR3 length is 14 residues. V was cut by 4 bases and J by 0 bases, with 7 bases left in between. The V gene's germline CDR1 is SGHNT and CDR2 YYREEE (reference sequence). The CDR3 sequence is CASSGAATNEKLFF. The CDR3 DNA sequence: TGTGCCAGCAGCGGGGCTGCAACTAATGAAAAACTGTTTTTT. The variable domain in full, completed from reference TRBV5-4 and TRBJ1-4, reads ETGVTQSPTHLIKTRGQQVTLRCSSQSGHNTVSWYQQALGQGPQFIFQYYREEENGRGNFPPRFSGLQFPNYSSELNVNALELDDSALYLCASSGAATNEKLFFGSGTQLSVL.

This clonotype was counted only a few times. The chain employs TRBV20-1 and TRBJ2-5; 8 nucleotides line up with TRBD1. V dropped 0 bases and J dropped 1; count of bases not matched to a gene: 7. Germline V gene data show CDR1 as DFQATT and CDR2 as SNEGSKA (reference sequence). The CDR3 contains 16 residues. CDR3 sequence (DNA): TGCAGTGCTAGAGATCCCACAGGGGGGTCCCAAGAGACCCAGTACTTC. Protein product: CSARDPTGGSQETQYF.

The table lists this clonotype with many counts. This chain links TRBV3-1 with TRBJ2-5, with TRBD2 matching over 9 bases. CDR3 length: 14 amino acids. V gave up 0 bases and J gave up 5 bases; unmatched junction bases: 1. The germline V gene has CDR1 LGHDT and CDR2 YNNKEL (reference sequence). The CDR3 nucleotides read TGTGCCAGCAGCCAAGAAACTAGCGGGGAGACCCAGTACTTC. It codes for CASSQETSGETQYF.

This clonotype has ten or more counts. The chain is built from TRBV7-3 and TRBJ2-1; 9 nucleotides align to TRBD1. The germline CDR1 and CDR2 sequences are SGHTA and FQGTGA. CDR3 length: 14 residues. The junction had 2 bases not matched to a gene; V was cut back by 5 bases and J by 3 bases. The CDR3 sequence is CASSPTGGYNEQFF. CDR3 coding DNA: TGTGCCAGCAGCCCGACAGGGGGCTACAATGAGCAGTTCTTC.

Many counts were recorded for this clonotype. The chain employs TRBV2 and TRBJ2-1, with TRBD1 identical over 9 bases. CDR3 length: 13 amino acids. V gave up 7 bases and J gave up 8 bases; unmatched junction bases: 6. CDR1 and CDR2 (germline): SNHLY, FYNNEI. CDR3 nucleotides: TGTGCCAGCACTCCGGACAGGGGAGATGAGCAGTTCTTC. Translation: CASTPDRGDEQFF.

This clonotype has ten or more counts. The chain uses TRBV24-1 and TRBJ2-3; D remains ambiguous. V dropped 0 bases and J dropped 4 bases, with 4 bases sitting between them. The CDR3 consists of 13 residues. CDR1 and CDR2 (germline): KGHDR, SFDVKD. CDR3 amino acids: CATSDLLADTQYF. The CDR3 DNA reads as TGTGCCACCAGTGATTTGCTCGCAGATACGCAGTATTTT.

This clonotype was seen repeatedly, ten times or more. Written as DNA, the CDR3 is TGTGCCAGCAGTTACTCGTGGGAGGGAGAGGATACGCAGTATTTT. Translated: CASSYSWEGEDTQYF. V and J are TRBV6-5 and TRBJ2-3; 7 nucleotides align to TRBD2. The CDR3 length is 15 residues. The germline V gene has CDR1 MNHEY and CDR2 SVGAGI. Germline trimming cut 0 bases from V and 6 bases from J; bases unmatched to any gene: 6.

This clonotype was seen ten or more times. This chain connects TRBV5-1 to TRBJ2-1; D is possibly TRBD1 (6 bases). Germline values: CDR1 SGHRS, CDR2 YFSETQ. Trimming left V 4 bases short and J 15 bases short, with 11 bases between. The CDR3 extends over 10 amino acids. CDR3 bases: TGCGCCAGCAGCGGGGGCAGTCTGTTCTTC. Translated, it gives CASSGGSLFF.

This clonotype was counted at least ten times. The chain uses TRBV6-2 or TRBV6-3 and TRBJ2-2; no reliable D call. The V gene's germline CDR1 is MNHEY and CDR2 SVGEGT. The CDR3 extends over 16 amino acids. V was cut by 3 bases and J by 2 bases, with 13 bases left in between. The DNA of the CDR3 is TGTGCCAGCAGTTATTGGATGGGTATTAACACCGGGGAGCTGTTTTTT. It is translated as CASSYWMGINTGELFF.

This clonotype has ten or more counts. CDR3 region: CASSFPTGVDETQYF. The CDR3 nucleotides are TGTGCCAGCAGCTTCCCAACAGGGGTAGACGAGACCCAGTACTTC. The chain recombines TRBV5-5 with TRBJ2-5, with TRBD1 matching over 7 bases. Per germline, CDR1 SGHKS and CDR2 YYEKEE (reference sequence). J gave up 5 bases and V 2 bases, and 9 bases lay outside the gene matches. This CDR3 is built from 15 residues.

This clonotype has ten or more counts. The chain employs TRBV15 and TRBJ2-5, with D possibly matching TRBD2 (6 bases). V lost 0 bases, J lost 4 bases, and 9 bases lay in between. There are 14 residues in the CDR3. In germline, CDR1 is LNHNV, CDR2 YYDKDF (reference sequence). The CDR3 loop is CATSRDFGGETQYF. CDR3 nucleotide sequence: TGTGCCACCAGCAGAGATTTCGGGGGAGAGACCCAGTACTTC.